The 9 T cell receptor beta chains below were found in one sample sequenced in a study of T cell responses to AZD1222 COVID-19 vaccine. Sequencing used immunoSEQ multiplex PCR; TCRdb keeps in-frame clones, though not all of them. Of 100,000 to 150,000 clones listed, 75% to 90% are singletons. Sequenced material: peripheral blood, taken 28 days after the second AZD1222 dose. These receptors were taken from an adult who received the AZD1222 COVID-19 vaccine.

The chain links TRBV19 to TRBJ2-3, with 10 positions matching TRBD1. After removal of 6 bases from V and 5 bases from J, the junction contained 8 bases not matched to a gene. Per the germline V gene, CDR1 is LNHDA and CDR2 is SQIVND (reference sequence). This CDR3 is built from 15 residues. The CDR3 DNA sequence: TGTGCCAGTAGGAGGAGACAGGGGGCTGGAGATACGCAGTATTTT. This translates into CASRRRQGAGDTQYF. The entire variable domain, with the rest obtained from reference TRBV19 and TRBJ2-3, is as follows: DGGITQSPKYLFRKEGQNVTLSCEQNLNHDAMYWYRQDPGQGLRLIYYSQIVNDFQKGDIAEGYSVSREKKESFPLTVTSAQKNPTAFYLCASRRRQGAGDTQYFGPGTRLTVL.

The chain carries TRBV6-2 or TRBV6-3 and TRBJ2-4; a possible D gene is TRBD2 (5 bases). Germline loops: CDR1 MNHEY, CDR2 SVGEGT. The CDR3 totals 15 residues. The V end lost 1 base, the J end lost 0 bases, and 7 bases lay between the germline ends. CDR3: CASSYYRGAKNIQYF. The CDR3 DNA follows: TGTGCCAGCAGTTACTACCGGGGAGCCAAAAACATTCAGTACTTC.

The CDR3 nucleotides read TGTGCCAGCAGCCTCGGACAGGGGGTTGAAAAACTGTTTTTT. Translating gives CASSLGQGVEKLFF. The V call is TRBV5-4, the J call TRBJ1-4, with TRBD1 matching over 10 bases. The CDR3 has 14 residues. J was trimmed by 7 bases and V by 4 bases; bases with no gene match: 4. The germline V gene has CDR1 SGHNT and CDR2 YYREEE (reference sequence).

This clone was recorded once. J is TRBJ2-7 and V is TRBV5-6, with D hard to call. CDR3 length: 15 residues. Trimming pared 4 bases from V and 1 base from J, leaving 15 bases between. The germline V gene encodes CDR1 SGHDT and CDR2 YYEEEE. CDR3 residues: CASSRPDEASYEQYF. For the CDR3, the DNA is TGTGCCAGCAGCCGCCCAGACGAGGCGTCCTACGAGCAGTACTTC. Complete variable domain (other parts from reference TRBV5-6 and TRBJ2-7): DAGVTQSPTHLIKTRGQQVTLRCSPKSGHDTVSWYQQALGQGPQFIFQYYEEEERQRGNFPDRFSGHQFPNYSSELNVNALLLGDSALYLCASSRPDEASYEQYFGPGTRLTVT.

The chain joins TRBV2 to TRBJ2-5, with 9 bases aligning to TRBD2. The CDR3 is made up of 15 amino acids. With V trimmed by 3 bases and J by 5 bases, 7 bases remained unmatched. Germline V gives CDR1 SNHLY, CDR2 FYNNEI. CDR3 in DNA: TGTGCCAGCAGTGAGTGGCGGGGGGGAGAGGAGACCCAGTACTTC. This gives the protein CASSEWRGGEETQYF.

The chain uses TRBV5-6 and TRBJ2-5; tentative D call: TRBD1 (6 bases). The CDR3 contains 14 residues. Germline CDR1 reads SGHDT; CDR2 reads YYEEEE. V was clipped by 4 bases and J by 4 bases, with 14 bases between them. The CDR3 DNA sequence: TGTGCCAGCAGCCTACAGGGCAGGGTAGAGACCCAGTACTTC. Encoded protein: CASSLQGRVETQYF.

DNA for the CDR3: TGTGCCAGCAGCTTCAGGGAGGCAAATAATTCACCCCTCCACTTT. As protein: CASSFREANNSPLHF. The genes are TRBV11-2 and TRBJ1-6, with D possibly matching TRBD1 (5 bases). This CDR3 comprises 15 residues. V lost 3 bases to trimming and J lost 5 bases, with 11 bases between them. Germline CDR1 reads SGHAT; CDR2 reads FQNNGV.

This clone was observed a few times. V usage is TRBV4-1 and J usage is TRBJ1-4; D is unresolved. The CDR3 totals 12 residues. Germline CDR1 reads MGHRA; CDR2 reads YSYEKL. With 5 bases removed from V and 4 bases from J, the gap between germline ends came to 5 bases. The DNA of the CDR3 is TGCGCCAGCAGCATCCTTAATGAAAAACTGTTTTTT. Protein: CASSILNEKLFF.

The chain carries TRBV29-1 and TRBJ1-5; weak D call: TRBD1 (5 bases). V lost 4 bases and J 4 bases, leaving 14 bases between the germline ends. The CDR3 is 14 residues long. Germline V CDR1 and CDR2: SQVTM, ANQGSEA. This chain's CDR3 is CSVGAGRQNQPQHF. In nucleotides, the CDR3 is TGCAGCGTTGGTGCGGGACGGCAAAATCAGCCCCAGCATTTT.